This T cell receptor (beta chain) came from a study of cytomegalovirus exposure and HLA in healthy donors. The study, taken as a whole, reports: Most TCR sequences showed up rarely, but some public TCRs showed up in many donors.

CDR1 and CDR2 (germline): SNHLY, FYNNEI. This CDR3 region has 11 residues. V lost 7 bases and J 10 bases, leaving 12 bases between the germline ends. Regarding this clone: Its target is not known.

Measured with immunoSEQ multiplex PCR; TCRdb has only the in-frame clones, and not every one. The sample gives fewer than 120,000 clones, roughly 88% of which show up once; approximately 1.4% is in the top ten. The sequenced sample consisted of PBMCs. V usage is TRBV2 and J usage is TRBJ2-3, with TRBD2 as a possible D gene (6 bases). The receptor comes from a woman in her 30s in good health and CMV-seropositive. CDR3 loop: CASTPGVAQYF. CDR3 DNA sequence: TGTGCCAGCACGCCGGGGGTGGCGCAGTATTTT.